One and the same sample provided the 16 T cell receptor beta chains below, sequenced in a study of STAT5B mutations in CD4+ large granular lymphocyte leukemia. This table comes from immunoSEQ multiplex PCR, and its TCRdb copy is limited to in-frame clones, with some not included. This table holds fewer than 40,000 clones, roughly nine tenths found once. Sequencing input: CD4+ T cells from blood buffy coats. Source of these receptors: a human donor in good health.

The V gene is TRBV29-1, the J gene TRBJ2-5; 10 positions match TRBD2. V shed 6 bases and J 5 bases; nucleotides not matched to a gene: 12. The CDR3 spans 15 residues. Germline assignment: CDR1 SQVTM and CDR2 ANQGSEA. DNA of the CDR3: TGCAGCGTCATGGGCCTAGCGGGAGTGGGGGAGACCCAGTACTTC. The encoded protein is CSVMGLAGVGETQYF.

The chain employs TRBV5-4 and TRBJ2-7, with a possible D match to TRBD2 (6 bases). Trimming took off 1 base at V and 7 bases at J, with 15 bases between the two ends. The germline V gene encodes CDR1 SGHNT and CDR2 YYREEE (reference sequence). This CDR3 spans 14 amino acids. CDR3: CASSLPGTLGEQYF. DNA for the CDR3: TGTGCCAGCAGCTTGCCCGGGACTCTGGGAGAGCAGTACTTC.

J is TRBJ2-1 and V is TRBV28; a possible D gene is TRBD2 (5 bases). The ends were cut back, 5 bases at V and 1 base at J, with 12 bases in the middle. Germline CDR1 reads MDHEN; CDR2 reads SYDVKM. CDR3 length: 15 residues. The CDR3 DNA follows: TGTGCCAGCAGTCTCGCGTCGGGGTCCTACAATGAGCAGTTCTTC. It yields the protein CASSLASGSYNEQFF.

The CDR3 sequence is CASSLTSGNTEQFF. As DNA, the CDR3 is TGCGCCAGCAGCTTAACTAGCGGGAATACTGAGCAGTTCTTC. V usage is TRBV5-1 and J usage is TRBJ2-1; 10 bases line up with TRBD2. Trimming cost V 2 bases and J 9 bases; bases outside gene matches: 5. Per germline, CDR1 SGHRS and CDR2 YFSETQ. There are 14 residues in the CDR3.

CDR3 residues: CASRPGRSTDTQYF. The CDR3 DNA follows: TGTGCCAGCAGACCGGGACGTTCCACAGATACGCAGTATTTT. This rearrangement joins TRBV2 to TRBJ2-3; D possibly matches TRBD1 or TRBD2 (5 bases each). Germline V gene data show CDR1 as SNHLY and CDR2 as FYNNEI. V was shortened by 6 bases and J by 2 bases, with 12 bases between the two germline ends. The CDR3 sequence is 14 residues long.

The rearrangement uses TRBV6-5 and TRBJ2-1, with TRBD2 identical over 11 bases. The V gene's germline CDR1 is MNHEY and CDR2 SVGAGI. This CDR3 has 14 residues. With V trimmed by 6 bases and J by 6 bases, 4 bases remained unmatched. The CDR3 reads CASRLAGGGNEQFF. CDR3 DNA sequence: TGTGCCAGCAGATTAGCGGGAGGGGGCAATGAGCAGTTCTTC.

The CDR3 loop reads CASSSYRDRGNTEAFF. In DNA, the CDR3 is TGTGCCAGCAGCTCATACCGGGACAGGGGGAACACTGAAGCTTTCTTT. This rearrangement joins TRBV13 to TRBJ1-1, with 10 bases that match TRBD1. V shed 4 bases and J 1 base; nucleotides not matched to a gene: 6. The CDR3 consists of 16 residues. The germline gives CDR1 PRHDT, CDR2 FYEKMQ (reference sequence).

The V gene is TRBV29-1, the J gene TRBJ2-7; 9 nucleotides agree with TRBD2. V was pared by 7 bases and J by 5 bases, with 3 bases of the junction left unmatched. This CDR3 has 11 residues. Germline V gives CDR1 SQVTM, CDR2 ANQGSEA. For the CDR3, the DNA is TGCAGCGCGGGACTAGCAGACGAGCAGTACTTC. The encoded protein is CSAGLADEQYF.

The gene calls are TRBV30 and TRBJ1-3; the match to TRBD1 covers 7 bases. The V gene end was trimmed by 2 bases and the J gene end by 8 bases; junction bases not matched to a gene: 12. The CDR3 has 15 amino acids. The V gene's germline CDR1 is GTSNPN and CDR2 SVGIG (reference sequence). CDR3 bases: TGTGCCTGGAGTATAGGACAGGAGAGGTTATACACCATATATTTT. Amino acids: CAWSIGQERLYTIYF.

The chain has TRBV6-4 and TRBJ2-1; 8 nucleotides match TRBD2. The CDR3 consists of 16 residues. V lost 6 bases and J lost 6; bases outside the gene matches: 13. Germline V gene sequence: CDR1 MRHNA, CDR2 SNTAGT. The CDR3 region is CASRQSGGGALNEQFF. The CDR3 region has the DNA TGTGCCAGCAGACAATCGGGGGGGGGTGCCCTCAATGAGCAGTTCTTC.

The rearrangement links TRBV5-1 to TRBJ2-2; TRBD2 matches 7 bases. With V trimmed by 2 bases and J by 4 bases, 8 bases remained unmatched. The CDR3 is made up of 16 amino acids. Germline V gene sequence: CDR1 SGHRS, CDR2 YFSETQ. CDR3 nucleotides: TGCGCCAGCAGCTTTGGGACTACTTACCTCACCGGGGAGCTGTTTTTT. Protein: CASSFGTTYLTGELFF.

The gene calls are TRBV12-5 and TRBJ2-5; D gene unclear. This CDR3 spans 16 amino acids. The germline V and J ends were trimmed by 4 bases and 0 bases, with 15 bases remaining between them. The germline V gene encodes CDR1 LGHNT and CDR2 FRNRAP. The CDR3 nucleotides are TGTGCTAGTGGTTCCACCGACCAAGAGTACCAAGAGACCCAGTACTTC. Translation gives CASGSTDQEYQETQYF.

The chain employs TRBV6-1 and TRBJ2-2, with D maybe TRBD2 (6 bases). Trimming stripped 7 bases from V and 0 bases from J, with 12 bases between. CDR1 is MNHNS and CDR2 is SASEGT in the germline V gene. This CDR3 has 15 residues. The CDR3 loop reads CASIILAANTGELFF. DNA for the CDR3: TGTGCCAGCATAATATTAGCGGCGAACACCGGGGAGCTGTTTTTT.

The chain has TRBV5-1 and TRBJ1-1; 8 positions match TRBD1. The CDR3 loop spans 14 amino acids. V shed 3 bases, J shed 4 bases, and the junction held 5 bases outside the gene matches. Germline V gene lookup returns CDR1 SGHRS and CDR2 YFSETQ. The CDR3 is CASSSQGEGTEAFF. CDR3 nucleotide sequence: TGCGCCAGCAGCTCACAGGGGGAGGGCACTGAAGCTTTCTTT.

This clone appeared a single time. The V gene is TRBV5-6, the J gene TRBJ2-7; D might be TRBD1 or TRBD2, each matching 7 bases. The V end was cut by 0 bases, the J end by 2 bases, with 15 bases between. Germline V gene sequence: CDR1 SGHDT, CDR2 YYEEEE. The CDR3 is made up of 16 amino acids. CDR3 in DNA: TGTGCCAGCAGCTTGGAACCAGGGGGGGCGACCTACGAGCAGTACTTC. It codes for CASSLEPGGATYEQYF.

The V call is TRBV2, the J call TRBJ2-1, with TRBD2 matching over 11 bases. The CDR3 is 15 residues long. V trimming: 5 bases; J trimming: 6 bases; junction bases outside the gene matches: 6. Germline V lookup: CDR1 SNHLY, CDR2 FYNNEI. The CDR3: CASSPTSGRLNEQFF. CDR3 nucleotides: TGTGCCAGCAGTCCAACTAGCGGGAGACTCAATGAGCAGTTCTTC.